Below, 2 T cell receptor beta chains from the same sample are listed, as sequenced in a study of CD8+ T cells in alopecia areata (dated by TCRdb to the late 2010s). The receptor library was made with the immunoSEQ multiplex PCR assay. For TCR sequencing, RNA was extracted from every sample and reverse transcribed into cDNA to serve as template. TCRdb limited this immuneACCESS table to in-frame rearrangements with V and J called. A share of clones is missing; checked studies link under half to unresolved V genes, and the rest is unexplained. This sample gives around 190,000 clones in total; around 60% of them show up just once. Roughly 1.3% of the sample lies in the top ten. Read against the paper, the sample's treatment or condition label means: oral pan-JAK inhibitor, 5-10 mg twice daily. The sequencing here drew on CD4+ T cells sorted from blood, taken between weeks 49 and 50, from a patient treated with tofacitinib. The receptors shown here come from a human donor with alopecia areata.

This clone was counted a few times. The chain carries TRBV19 and TRBJ1-1; tentative D call: TRBD1 (5 bases). The CDR3 is 17 residues long. Trimming took 4 bases from V and 4 from J, leaving 22 bases between them. Per the germline V gene, CDR1 is LNHDA and CDR2 is SQIVND (reference sequence). The CDR3 DNA sequence: TGTGCCAGTAGTACAAGGGACTTCGCAAGGGGCGGCACTGAAGCTTTCTTT. Amino acids: CASSTRDFARGGTEAFF.

This clone turned up a few times. The gene calls are TRBV4-3 and TRBJ2-7; no clear D. Trimming removed 0 bases from V and 0 bases from J, with 6 bases in between. Germline loops: CDR1 LGHNA, CDR2 YSLEER. This CDR3 has 14 residues. Here the CDR3 DNA reads TGCGCCAGCAGCCAAGATCAAAGCTCCTACGAGCAGTACTTC. This sequence encodes CASSQDQSSYEQYF.